The 24 T cell receptor beta chains given below trace back to one sample, sequenced in a study of T cell responses to AZD1222 COVID-19 vaccine. Method: immunoSEQ multiplex PCR; TCRdb's copy keeps in-frame clones and lacks some. This table has some 170,000 clones, approximately 93% appearing once. The input for sequencing was peripheral blood, taken on day 0 of AZD1222 vaccination. These receptor sequences come from an adult in good health.

This chain links TRBV15 with TRBJ1-2; D possibly corresponds to TRBD1 (5 bases). The germline gives CDR1 LNHNV, CDR2 YYDKDF (reference sequence). The V and J ends lost 0 bases and 5 bases respectively, with 13 bases between them. The CDR3 spans 15 residues. CDR3 in DNA: TGTGCCACCAGCAGAGACTCGACAGTTTCTTATGGCTACACCTTC. Translated: CATSRDSTVSYGYTF.

The V and J genes are TRBV19 and TRBJ1-2; 9 nucleotides agree with TRBD1. V shed 3 bases and J 9 bases; nucleotides not matched to a gene: 8. Germline CDR1 reads LNHDA; CDR2 reads SQIVND (reference sequence). The CDR3 contains 14 residues. CDR3 bases: TGTGCCAGTAGTATGGCGCCGGACAGGGGTCGCTACACCTTC. Translated: CASSMAPDRGRYTF.

V is TRBV2 and J is TRBJ2-5; the D is unclear. This CDR3 has 12 amino acids. Germline-derived CDR1 and CDR2 are SNHLY and FYNNEI. V was clipped by 3 bases and J by 2 bases, with 4 bases between them. The CDR3 protein is CASSDRQETQYF. The CDR3 DNA reads as TGTGCCAGCAGTGACAGACAAGAGACCCAGTACTTC.

The V gene is TRBV28, the J gene TRBJ1-4; TRBD1 agrees at 8 bases. Germline V gives CDR1 MDHEN, CDR2 SYDVKM. V was clipped by 2 bases and J by 5 bases; unmatched bases: 1. The CDR3 consists of 14 residues. CDR3 in amino acids: CASSLGTGNEKLFF. The CDR3 DNA reads as TGTGCCAGCAGTTTAGGGACAGGAAATGAAAAACTGTTTTTT.

CDR3 residues: CASSESQGGRLLYTF. CDR3 bases: TGTGCCAGCAGTGAAAGCCAGGGGGGACGGCTATTATACACCTTC. The genes are TRBV2 and TRBJ1-2; TRBD1 matches at 7 bases. CDR3 length: 15 amino acids. CDR1 is SNHLY and CDR2 is FYNNEI in the germline V gene. V shed 2 bases and J 11 bases; nucleotides not matched to a gene: 14.

V is TRBV19 and J is TRBJ1-6; tentative D call: TRBD1 (6 bases). This CDR3 comprises 16 residues. Germline lookup yields CDR1 LNHDA and CDR2 SQIVND (reference sequence). V shed 6 bases and J shed 4 bases, with 16 bases lying between them. CDR3 residues: CASRLQGAGYNSPLHF. The CDR3, as DNA: TGTGCCAGTAGGCTACAGGGAGCCGGGTATAATTCACCCCTCCACTTT. Combining the CDR3 with reference TRBV19 and TRBJ1-6 gives the whole variable domain DGGITQSPKYLFRKEGQNVTLSCEQNLNHDAMYWYRQDPGQGLRLIYYSQIVNDFQKGDIAEGYSVSREKKESFPLTVTSAQKNPTAFYLCASRLQGAGYNSPLHFGNGTRLTVT.

This chain uses TRBV6-5 with TRBJ2-1; TRBD2 agrees at 7 bases. CDR1 and CDR2 (germline): MNHEY, SVGAGI. V gave up 7 bases and J gave up 7 bases; unmatched junction bases: 4. The CDR3 has 12 amino acids. CDR3 loop: CASTLGGNEQFF. Written as DNA, the CDR3 is TGTGCCAGCACCTTGGGGGGGAATGAGCAGTTCTTC.

Points on this clone: A read error may account for a junction end that differs from germline. The chain is built from TRBV7-7 and TRBJ1-4; no reliable D call. Germline V CDR1 and CDR2: SSHAT, FNYEAQ (reference sequence). The CDR3 has 13 amino acids. Here the CDR3 reads CASSQSPESELFF. The CDR3 coding sequence is TGTGCTAGCAGTCAGAGCCCCGAGTCGGAACTGTTTTTT.

V and J are TRBV3-1 (or the pseudogene TRBV3-2) and TRBJ1-6; the D is unclear. The CDR3 has 14 residues. Germline CDR1 is LGHDT and CDR2 is YNNKEL (reference sequence). V lost 4 bases, J lost 6 bases, and 10 bases lay in between. CDR3 nucleotide sequence: TGTGCCAGCAGCCTCTTTTTCCTTAATTCACCCCTCCACTTT. Protein: CASSLFFLNSPLHF.

The rearrangement uses TRBV6-2 or TRBV6-3 and TRBJ2-3; D is unclear. Germline values: CDR1 MNHEY, CDR2 SVGEGT. CDR3 length equals 15 residues. V lost 0 bases to trimming and J lost 0 bases, with 7 bases between them. Here the CDR3 DNA reads TGTGCCAGCAGTTACTCGAGTAGCAGCACAGATACGCAGTATTTT. Residues: CASSYSSSSTDTQYF.

The CDR3 is CASSPTGGTEAFF. The CDR3 DNA is TGTGCCAGCAGCCCCACAGGGGGCACTGAAGCTTTCTTT. The chain combines TRBV11-2 with TRBJ1-1; 8 bases agree with TRBD1. The CDR3 is made up of 13 amino acids. With 5 bases clipped from V and 4 bases from J, the junction kept 3 bases outside the gene matches. Germline CDR1 and CDR2: SGHAT and FQNNGV.

This clone occurred once. The chain uses TRBV9 and TRBJ2-7; 10 nucleotides align to TRBD1. V was pared by 4 bases and J by 2 bases, with 3 bases of the junction left unmatched. This CDR3 comprises 14 residues. The germline V gene encodes CDR1 SGDLS and CDR2 YYNGEE. CDR3 coding DNA: TGTGCCAGCAGCAGACAGGGGGCGGCCTACGAGCAGTACTTC. Its translation: CASSRQGAAYEQYF.

The chain combines TRBV20-1 with TRBJ1-4; D gene unclear. The V and J ends lost 3 bases and 0 bases respectively, with 14 bases between them. Looked up from germline, CDR1 is DFQATT and CDR2 is SNEGSKA (reference sequence). The CDR3 has 16 residues. As DNA, the CDR3 is TGCAGTGCTAGTCAATTTGGGGAACCAACTAATGAAAAACTGTTTTTT. It specifies CSASQFGEPTNEKLFF.

V usage is TRBV9 and J usage is TRBJ2-5; 9 nucleotides align to TRBD2. The V gene end was trimmed by 0 bases and the J gene end by 4 bases; junction bases not matched to a gene: 7. Germline lookup yields CDR1 SGDLS and CDR2 YYNGEE. The CDR3 is 16 residues long. CDR3 coding DNA: TGTGCCAGCAGCGTAGGTGCGGGGGGGCTGGGAGAGACCCAGTACTTC. It codes for CASSVGAGGLGETQYF.

The CDR3 reads CASSLQGLGYTF. CDR3 coding DNA: TGTGCCAGCAGTTTACAAGGGCTCGGCTACACCTTC. This rearrangement joins TRBV12-3 or TRBV12-4 to TRBJ1-2; no firm D call. CDR3 length: 12 amino acids. The ends were cut back, 2 bases at V and 8 bases at J, with 9 bases in the middle.

The chain couples TRBV3-1 (or the pseudogene TRBV3-2) to TRBJ2-1; 12 nucleotides align to TRBD2. The germline V gene has CDR1 LGHDT and CDR2 YNNKEL (reference sequence). CDR3 length: 15 amino acids. V lost 0 bases to trimming and J lost 12 bases; unmatched junction nucleotides: 6. The CDR3 sequence: CASSQDLTSGGLQFF. As DNA, the CDR3 is TGTGCCAGCAGCCAAGATCTGACTAGCGGGGGTCTGCAGTTCTTC.

The chain links TRBV6-5 to TRBJ1-2, with D possibly matching TRBD1 (5 bases). V lost 4 bases, J lost 8 bases, and 17 bases lay in between. The V gene's germline CDR1 is MNHEY and CDR2 SVGAGI. This CDR3 is built from 14 residues. CDR3 region: CASSSAGGLSGYTF. The CDR3 DNA follows: TGTGCCAGCAGTTCCGCGGGGGGTTTAAGCGGCTACACCTTC.

V gene TRBV6-5 combines with J gene TRBJ2-1; weak D call: TRBD2 (6 bases). This CDR3 is 14 amino acids long. V was pared by 7 bases and J by 8 bases, with 18 bases between. The V gene's germline CDR1 is MNHEY and CDR2 SVGAGI. CDR3 sequence (DNA): TGTGCCAGCAAAGTACTGCTGGGAGGAGATGAGCAGTTCTTC. Its translation is CASKVLLGGDEQFF.

V and J are TRBV18 and TRBJ1-3; D is unresolved. The CDR3 is 19 amino acids. V was clipped by 2 bases and J by 2 bases, with 22 bases between them. Per germline, CDR1 KGHSH and CDR2 LQKENI. This chain's CDR3 is CASSPSVSSIRLAGNTIYF. CDR3 sequence (DNA): TGTGCCAGCTCACCATCCGTATCTTCCATTCGCCTCGCTGGAAACACCATATATTTT.

This chain uses TRBV20-1 with TRBJ1-2; 7 nucleotides align to TRBD1. There are 12 residues in the CDR3. The ends lost 3 bases at V and 4 bases at J; junction bases unmatched: 2. Germline CDR1 DFQATT, CDR2 SNEGSKA (reference sequence). The CDR3 loop is CSASQGVYGYTF. The CDR3 DNA sequence: TGCAGTGCTAGTCAGGGGGTCTATGGCTACACCTTC.

The gene calls are TRBV21-1 and TRBJ1-2; the tabulated D call, TRBD1, remains unverified against the DNA. TRBV21-1 is deemed a pseudogene. This CDR3 is built from 17 residues. The CDR3 nucleotides are TGTGCCAGCAGCAAAGCGCCCGCAGGGGAGACTAACTATGGCTACACCTTC. It encodes CASSKAPAGETNYGYTF.

This chain joins TRBV7-9 and TRBJ1-1; D is unresolved. V gave up 0 bases and J gave up 1 base, with 9 bases separating them. The length of the CDR3 is 15 residues. In germline, CDR1 is SEHNR, CDR2 FQNEAQ (reference sequence). In DNA, the CDR3 is TGTGCCAGCAGCTTAGCGGATCGGAGGAACACTGAAGCTTTCTTT. This encodes CASSLADRRNTEAFF.

The V call is TRBV25-1, the J call TRBJ2-2; 8 bases agree with TRBD1. Germline V gives CDR1 MGHDK, CDR2 SYGVNS. The CDR3 extends over 15 amino acids. V shed 5 bases and J 6 bases; nucleotides not matched to a gene: 8. CDR3 residues: CASSPLGQGPGELFF. As DNA, the CDR3 is TGTGCCAGCAGTCCTCTCGGACAGGGCCCCGGGGAGCTGTTTTTT.

The chain joins TRBV19 to TRBJ2-2, with 9 positions matching TRBD1. This CDR3 region has 17 residues. Germline CDR1 and CDR2: LNHDA and SQIVND (reference sequence). V was clipped by 4 bases and J by 5 bases; unmatched bases: 11. The CDR3 reads CASSNPLDRGETGELFF. CDR3 nucleotides: TGTGCCAGTAGTAATCCACTTGACAGGGGGGAAACCGGGGAGCTGTTTTTT.